A single sample gave rise to the 9 T cell receptor beta chains below, sequenced in a study of T cells after yellow fever vaccination. TCRdb re-derived calls from the 5' RACE reads in MiXCR, one entry per CDR3 protein. Of approximately 6,300 distinct CDR3 sequences listed, about 6.3% were seen once; the top ten hold under 75%. Specimen: PBMCs, either bulk or a sorted T-cell subset (CD4+, CD8+, memory, or dextramer-sorted; not recorded which), collected roughly 14 days after the first yellow fever vaccination. The receptor set was obtained from a man younger than 35 who received the YFV17D yellow fever vaccine.

This clonotype was detected many times. The J gene is TRBJ1-2, the V gene TRBV7-2; TRBD1 might be the D (5 bases). The germline V gene has CDR1 SGHTA and CDR2 FQGNSA. The V gene lost 4 bases and the J gene lost 7 bases, with 10 bases spanning the gap. The CDR3 consists of 12 residues. For the CDR3, the DNA is TGTGCCAGCAGCTACTCAGGGCCTGGCTACACCTTC. This sequence encodes CASSYSGPGYTF.

Ten or more counts support this clonotype. The V gene is TRBV5-1, the J gene TRBJ1-2, with D possibly TRBD1 on 5 matching bases. There are 15 residues in the CDR3. Trimming left V 0 bases short and J 7 bases short, with 16 bases between. Per germline, CDR1 SGHRS and CDR2 YFSETQ. The CDR3 nucleotides are TGCGCCAGCAGCTTGGCCGTCTCAGGGAATCTTGGCTACACCTTC. Encoded protein: CASSLAVSGNLGYTF.

In its sample, this clonotype was seen many times. The chain combines TRBV20-1 with TRBJ2-1; D is undetermined. Trimming stripped 6 bases from V and 9 bases from J, with 15 bases between. The CDR3 covers 12 residues. Germline CDR1 is DFQATT and CDR2 is SNEGSKA (reference sequence). For the CDR3, the DNA is TGCAGTGCCGACACTGGCCCCCCTGAGCAGTTCTTC. Translated: CSADTGPPEQFF.

This clonotype was observed many times. The chain links TRBV5-6 to TRBJ2-7, with D unclear. CDR1 and CDR2 from the germline V gene are SGHDT and YYEEEE. Deletions cut 0 bases from V and 3 bases from J, with 13 bases between. The CDR3 is 15 residues long. The CDR3 loop is CASSLDSLPYYEQYF. CDR3 sequence (DNA): TGTGCCAGCAGCTTGGATTCACTCCCTTACTACGAGCAGTACTTC. Drawing the rest from reference TRBV5-6 and TRBJ2-7, the complete variable domain is DAGVTQSPTHLIKTRGQQVTLRCSPKSGHDTVSWYQQALGQGPQFIFQYYEEEERQRGNFPDRFSGHQFPNYSSELNVNALLLGDSALYLCASSLDSLPYYEQYFGPGTRLTVT.

This clonotype was counted many times. V gene TRBV29-1 combines with J gene TRBJ2-7, with D maybe TRBD1 (6 bases). The CDR3 has 12 residues. V lost 7 bases to trimming and J lost 1 base, with 11 bases between them. Germline V gene sequence: CDR1 SQVTM, CDR2 ANQGSEA. In DNA, the CDR3 is TGCAGCGCTCTGGACAGATCCTACGAGCAGTACGTC. The encoded protein is CSALDRSYEQYV.

This clonotype occurred many times. The chain combines TRBV18 with TRBJ2-3; possible D gene TRBD2, 6 bases. V lost 6 bases and J 4 bases, leaving 17 bases between the germline ends. CDR3 size: 15 residues. Germline assignment: CDR1 KGHSH and CDR2 LQKENI. The CDR3 region has the DNA TGTGCCAGCTCCCGCGCCGGGGGTGTCTCAGATACGCAGTATTTT. Amino acids: CASSRAGGVSDTQYF.

This rearrangement joins TRBV5-4 to TRBJ1-1; unclear D gene. V shed 3 bases and J shed 3 bases, with 18 bases lying between them. This CDR3 spans 16 amino acids. In germline, CDR1 is SGHNT, CDR2 YYREEE (reference sequence). The CDR3 DNA reads TGTGCCAGCAGCTCAGTCGGGCCGGTCGGACACACTGAAGCTTTCTTT. Encoded protein: CASSSVGPVGHTEAFF. Together with reference TRBV5-4 and TRBJ1-1, the CDR3 gives the full variable domain: ETGVTQSPTHLIKTRGQQVTLRCSSQSGHNTVSWYQQALGQGPQFIFQYYREEENGRGNFPPRFSGLQFPNYSSELNVNALELDDSALYLCASSSVGPVGHTEAFFGQGTRLTVV.

At least ten counts were recorded for this clonotype. No conserved phenylalanine or tryptophan ends this CDR3, so it is likely a read error. It is unclear where the CDR3 begins or ends on the DNA, so no DNA is shown, and the CDR3 is as TCRdb lists it. The CDR3 loop reads CASSSALDVPSC. This chain joins TRBV7-9 and TRBJ2-5; the listed D gene, TRBD1, was not tested against the DNA. The CDR3 is 12 residues long, ends included. CDR1 and CDR2 from the germline V gene are SEHNR and FQNEAQ (reference sequence).

In its sample, this clonotype was seen many times. The rearrangement uses TRBV5-1 and TRBJ2-2; D perhaps matches TRBD1 (5 bases). Trimming cost V 3 bases and J 0 bases, with 12 bases left between them. Germline V gene data show CDR1 as SGHRS and CDR2 as YFSETQ. The CDR3 loop spans 16 amino acids. Written as DNA, the CDR3 is TGCGCCAGCAGCTGGACATTACCGTCGAACACCGGGGAGCTGTTTTTT. Translating gives CASSWTLPSNTGELFF. Full variable domain (remainder filled in from reference TRBV5-1 and TRBJ2-2): KAGVTQTPRYLIKTRGQQVTLSCSPISGHRSVSWYQQTPGQGLQFLFEYFSETQRNKGNFPGRFSGRQFSNSRSEMNVSTLELGDSALYLCASSWTLPSNTGELFFGEGSRLTVL.